A single sample gave rise to the 13 T cell receptor beta chains below, sequenced in a study of OX40 agonist ivuxolimab in advanced cancers. The repertoire was sequenced with immunoSEQ multiplex PCR; TCRdb's copy has only in-frame clones and lacks some. Of about 71,000 clones listed, about nine tenths are singletons. The sequencing here drew on CD4+ or CD8+ T cells sorted from blood, taken in a trial of the OX40 agonist ivuxolimab. The receptors derive from an adult with an advanced solid tumor such as melanoma, head and neck, liver or kidney cancer.

The V and J genes are TRBV27 and TRBJ2-3; D is undetermined. Germline V gene sequence: CDR1 MNHEY, CDR2 SMNVEV (reference sequence). V dropped 7 bases and J dropped 8 bases, with 13 bases sitting between them. This CDR3 contains 12 residues. The CDR3 loop reads CASKPLSGTQYF. DNA of the CDR3: TGTGCCAGCAAACCTCTTTCGGGTACGCAGTATTTT.

The chain couples TRBV28 to TRBJ1-2; D gene ambiguous. The V and J ends lost 2 bases and 1 base respectively, with 8 bases between them. The CDR3 totals 14 residues. The germline gives CDR1 MDHEN, CDR2 SYDVKM. As DNA, the CDR3 is TGTGCCAGCAGTTTAGGGTCTATTAACTATGGCTACACCTTC. Protein product: CASSLGSINYGYTF.

The chain combines TRBV5-6 with TRBJ2-1; no clear D gene. This CDR3 has 13 residues. V was clipped by 0 bases and J by 7 bases, with 8 bases between them. Germline lookup yields CDR1 SGHDT and CDR2 YYEEEE. Here the CDR3 reads CASSLVLGNEQFF. The CDR3, as DNA: TGTGCCAGCAGCTTGGTTTTAGGTAATGAGCAGTTCTTC.

This chain uses TRBV2 with TRBJ2-3; 8 positions match TRBD2. In germline, CDR1 is SNHLY, CDR2 FYNNEI. V shed 7 bases, J shed 0 bases, and the junction held 12 bases outside the gene matches. The CDR3 sequence is 17 residues long. CDR3 nucleotides: TGTGCCAGCAATGTAGCGGGGCTGGATCCTAGCACAGATACGCAGTATTTT. This codes for CASNVAGLDPSTDTQYF.

The chain links TRBV19 to TRBJ1-1, with 8 bases matching TRBD1. J lost 1 base, V lost 5 bases, and 6 bases had no gene match. Germline CDR1 is LNHDA and CDR2 is SQIVND (reference sequence). CDR3 length: 15 residues. The CDR3 nucleotides read TGTGCCAGTAGTGAAAACAGGGGGAAGAACACTGAAGCTTTCTTT. It translates to CASSENRGKNTEAFF.

The chain employs TRBV2 and TRBJ2-5, with 13 nucleotides matching TRBD2. This CDR3 spans 14 amino acids. Trimming cost V 6 bases and J 5 bases; bases outside gene matches: 3. CDR1 is SNHLY and CDR2 is FYNNEI in the germline V gene. The CDR3 loop reads CASSTTSGGETQYF. CDR3 DNA sequence: TGTGCCAGCAGCACGACTAGCGGGGGGGAGACCCAGTACTTC.

The chain employs TRBV7-8 and TRBJ1-1; D is possibly TRBD1 (5 bases). This CDR3 is built from 15 residues. CDR1 and CDR2 (germline): SGHVS, FQNEAQ. V was pared by 5 bases and J by 1 base, with 14 bases between. The DNA for the CDR3 is TGTGCCAGCAGCCTATGGTCGGGGCAGAACACTGAAGCTTTCTTT. Protein: CASSLWSGQNTEAFF.

The chain combines TRBV5-5 with TRBJ2-2; 13 bases fit TRBD2. CDR1 is SGHKS and CDR2 is YYEKEE in the germline V gene (reference sequence). V lost 3 bases to trimming and J lost 4 bases; unmatched junction nucleotides: 3. This CDR3 spans 16 amino acids. This chain's CDR3 is CASSWGLAGITGELFF. The DNA for the CDR3 is TGTGCCAGCAGCTGGGGACTAGCGGGAATCACCGGGGAGCTGTTTTTT. Full variable domain (remainder filled in from reference TRBV5-5 and TRBJ2-2): DAGVTQSPTHLIKTRGQQVTLRCSPISGHKSVSWYQQVLGQGPQFIFQYYEKEERGRGNFPDRFSARQFPNYSSELNVNALLLGDSALYLCASSWGLAGITGELFFGEGSRLTVL.

This chain links TRBV7-9 with TRBJ2-3; TRBD2 might be the D (6 bases). CDR1 is SEHNR and CDR2 is FQNEAQ in the germline V gene (reference sequence). CDR3 length: 14 residues. V lost 5 bases to trimming and J lost 5 bases, with 14 bases between them. CDR3 DNA sequence: TGTGCCAGCAGCGAAGAGACTAGTTTAGATACGCAGTATTTT. Encoded protein: CASSEETSLDTQYF.

V gene TRBV6-5 combines with J gene TRBJ2-2; 7 nucleotides match TRBD2. The length of the CDR3 is 15 residues. From germline, CDR1 is MNHEY and CDR2 SVGAGI. Trimming at V came to 8 bases and at J to 0 bases, leaving 6 bases not matched to a gene. CDR3: CASLSGESNTGELFF. In DNA, the CDR3 is TGTGCCAGCCTAAGCGGGGAGTCGAACACCGGGGAGCTGTTTTTT.

The chain joins TRBV28 to TRBJ2-1, with 9 bases aligning to TRBD2. The germline V gene encodes CDR1 MDHEN and CDR2 SYDVKM. The trim removed 6 bases at V and 7 bases at J, leaving 10 bases unmatched. The CDR3 loop spans 15 amino acids. CDR3 bases: TGTGCCAGCAGCCGACGACTAGCGGCGGAGAATGAGCAGTTCTTC. This sequence encodes CASSRRLAAENEQFF.

The chain combines TRBV4-3 with TRBJ1-2; D is perhaps TRBD1 (6 bases). The CDR3 extends over 15 amino acids. Germline V CDR1 and CDR2: LGHNA, YSLEER. V was clipped by 4 bases and J by 9 bases, with 21 bases between them. The CDR3 loop reads CASSPQLEGVWSYTF. The CDR3 bases are TGCGCCAGCAGCCCACAATTGGAGGGGGTTTGGAGCTACACCTTC.

The V call is TRBV7-9, the J call TRBJ1-1; a weak D match, TRBD1 (5 bases). CDR1 and CDR2 (germline): SEHNR, FQNEAQ (reference sequence). Trimming cost V 3 bases and J 5 bases, with 13 bases left between them. CDR3 length equals 14 residues. CDR3 sequence reads: CASSFGQGGTEAFF. The CDR3 DNA reads TGTGCCAGCAGCTTTGGTCAGGGTGGTACTGAAGCTTTCTTT.